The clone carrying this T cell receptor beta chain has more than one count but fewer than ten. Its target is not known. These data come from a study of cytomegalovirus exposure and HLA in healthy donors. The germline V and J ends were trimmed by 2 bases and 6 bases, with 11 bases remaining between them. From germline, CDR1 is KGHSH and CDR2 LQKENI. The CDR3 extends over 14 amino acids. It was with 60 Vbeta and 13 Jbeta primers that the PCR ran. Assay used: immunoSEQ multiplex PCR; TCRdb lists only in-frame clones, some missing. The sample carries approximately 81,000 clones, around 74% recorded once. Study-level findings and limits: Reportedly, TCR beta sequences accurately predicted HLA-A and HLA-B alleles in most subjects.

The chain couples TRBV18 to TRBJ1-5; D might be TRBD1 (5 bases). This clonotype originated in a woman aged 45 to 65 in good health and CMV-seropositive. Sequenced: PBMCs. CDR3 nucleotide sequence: TGTGCCAGCTCACCAGACAGCAGAGGTCAGCCCCAGCATTTT. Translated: CASSPDSRGQPQHF. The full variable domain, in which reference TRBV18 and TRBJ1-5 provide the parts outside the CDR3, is NAGVMQNPRHLVRRRGQEARLRCSPMKGHSHVYWYRQLPEEGLKFMVYLQKENIIDESGMPKERFSAEFPKEGPSILRIQQVVRGDSAAYFCASSPDSRGQPQHFGDGTRLSIL.